This T cell receptor (beta chain) was sequenced during a study of CD8 T cells in ankylosing spondylitis. Preparation of TCR beta libraries was done by quantitative 5'-RACE with molecular barcodes. MiXCR, run by TCRdb on the 5' RACE reads, gives a single entry per CDR3 protein. The sample yields tens of thousands of distinct CDR3 sequences, around 25% seen once. This CDR3 has 16 residues. Germline V gene data show CDR1 as SGHRS and CDR2 as YFSETQ. Trimming removed 4 bases at V and 0 bases at J, with 14 bases between. A remark on this clonotype: Its antigen is not identified.

Study findings and constraints: Ankylosing spondylitis blood seemed to carry a telltale TCR beta motif made of several highly homologous variants. Relatively rare in peripheral blood, disease-linked clones were also CD8+.

This clonotype was sampled from a male donor with ankylosing spondylitis or in good health (not recorded which). Sequenced input: blood, either unsorted or a sorted T cell fraction (not recorded which). The chain combines TRBV5-1 with TRBJ2-1; D ambiguous. The CDR3 protein is CASSRHDSSSYNEQFF. The CDR3, as DNA: TGCGCCAGCAGCCGACACGACTCGAGCTCCTACAATGAGCAGTTCTTC.